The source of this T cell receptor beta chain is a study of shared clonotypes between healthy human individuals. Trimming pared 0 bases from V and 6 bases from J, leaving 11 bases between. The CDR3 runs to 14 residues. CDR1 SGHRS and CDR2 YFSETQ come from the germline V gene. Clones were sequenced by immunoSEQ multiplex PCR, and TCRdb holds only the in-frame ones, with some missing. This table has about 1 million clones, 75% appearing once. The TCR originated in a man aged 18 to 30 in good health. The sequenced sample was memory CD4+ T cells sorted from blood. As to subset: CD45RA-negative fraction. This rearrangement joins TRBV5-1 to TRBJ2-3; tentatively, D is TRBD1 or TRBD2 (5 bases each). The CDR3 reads CASSLAGTLDTQYF. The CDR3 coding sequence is TGCGCCAGCAGCTTGGCCGGGACCCTTGATACGCAGTATTTT.